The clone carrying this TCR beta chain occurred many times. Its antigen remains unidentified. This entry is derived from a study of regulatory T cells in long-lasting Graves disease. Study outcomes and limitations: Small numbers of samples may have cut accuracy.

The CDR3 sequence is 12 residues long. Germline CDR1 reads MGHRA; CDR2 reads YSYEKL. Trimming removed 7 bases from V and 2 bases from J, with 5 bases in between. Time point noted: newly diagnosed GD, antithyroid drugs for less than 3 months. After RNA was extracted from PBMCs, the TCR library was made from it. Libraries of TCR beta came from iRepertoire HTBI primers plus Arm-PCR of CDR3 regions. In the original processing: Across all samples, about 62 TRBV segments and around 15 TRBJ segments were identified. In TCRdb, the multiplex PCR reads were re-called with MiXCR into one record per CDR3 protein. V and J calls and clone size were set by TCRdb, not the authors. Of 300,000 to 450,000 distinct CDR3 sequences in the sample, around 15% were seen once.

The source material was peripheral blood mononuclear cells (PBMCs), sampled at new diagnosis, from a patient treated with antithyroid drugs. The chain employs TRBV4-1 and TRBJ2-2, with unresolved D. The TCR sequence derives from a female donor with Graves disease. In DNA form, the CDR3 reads TGCGCCAGCAAGATTAACACCGGGGAGCTGTTTTTT. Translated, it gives CASKINTGELFF.